These T cell receptor beta chains were read from a single sample in a study of Ad26.COV2.S vaccination and SARS-CoV-2 variants. Libraries were prepared by immunoSEQ multiplex PCR; TCRdb keeps only in-frame clonotypes and omits some of them. The sample contains about 450,000 clones, roughly 89% of which appear only once. The source was peripheral blood, collected in a trial of Ad26.COV2.S vaccine versus placebo. Source of these receptors: a person aged 18-65 years who received the Ad26.COV2.S COVID-19 vaccine or a placebo. Each CDR3 is given without its conserved first and last residue.

j_call v_call cdr3_aa
TRBJ2-2 TRBV5-1 ASQTGTSIPGELF
TRBJ1-2 TRBV21-1 ASSKARTGGCGYT
TRBJ2-7 TRBV2 ASSAFPDRDGDEQY
TRBJ1-2 TRBV10-3 AISESSSGYGYT
TRBJ2-2 TRBV5-4 ASSLGLDRGRTGELF
TRBJ2-5 TRBV6-4 ASSEREPGGGWSTQY
TRBJ2-3 TRBV24-1 ATSDPGLAGPSGAQY
TRBJ2-7 TRBV30 AWSTRVEQY
TRBJ2-3 TRBV29-1 SVVEGVSPDTQY
TRBJ1-2 TRBV12-3/TRBV12-4 ASSLRGLGYT
TRBJ1-2 TRBV7-8 ASSLADFYGYT
TRBJ1-2 TRBV11-2 ASSFVSGGYGYT
TRBJ1-1 TRBV7-9 ASSLAGVNTEAF
TRBJ2-1 TRBV5-1 ASRPLLAGGYNEQF
TRBJ2-5 TRBV19 ASSRASGGLLQETQY
TRBJ2-7 TRBV7-2 ASSLGGDLGEQY
TRBJ2-7 TRBV27 ASREGTSGDYEQY
TRBJ1-1 TRBV19 ASSIKAGITEAF
TRBJ1-2 TRBV20-1 SACKGVGYT
TRBJ1-6 TRBV29-1 SVECHSPLH
TRBJ1-5 TRBV5-6 ASSLRVGEPQH
TRBJ2-1 TRBV6-2/TRBV6-3 ASSPYNEQF
TRBJ2-7 TRBV30 AWSVARGQGLSYEQY
TRBJ2-7 TRBV7-3 ASSLGLGPFYEQY
TRBJ2-7 TRBV2 ASLRQDSYEQY
TRBJ1-1 TRBV7-2 ASSPNRYEAF
TRBJ2-3 TRBV7-2 ASSFTYTDTQY
TRBJ2-2 TRBV10-3 AINHRGSTGELF
TRBJ1-3 TRBV16 ASSQLEDRYSGNTIY
TRBJ2-1 TRBV5-1 ASSLGPEQF
TRBJ1-5 TRBV25-1 ASSSWEGGQPQH
TRBJ1-2 TRBV28 ASSSTSNYGYT
TRBJ1-6 TRBV7-2 ASSRDYNSPLH
TRBJ2-7 TRBV7-6 ASSLENSGGEQY
TRBJ2-1 TRBV4-3 ASSHQTSEVPLSNEQF
TRBJ1-1 TRBV29-1 SVDQAEAF
TRBJ2-1 TRBV5-4 ASTILGTSLSHEQF
TRBJ2-7 TRBV5-1 ASSLVQDYEQY
TRBJ1-6 TRBV7-2 ASSGTGGYYNSPLH
TRBJ2-3 TRBV5-1 ASSLQWGLGTDTQY
TRBJ1-1 TRBV24-1 ATSDENTEAF
TRBJ1-5 TRBV30 AWSAGPQPQH
TRBJ2-4 TRBV10-1 ASSDRVLAKNIQY
TRBJ1-1 TRBV15 ATSRGRPNTEAF
TRBJ2-3 TRBV9 ASSVGTVSTDTQY
TRBJ1-6 TRBV15 ATSRRQGDNSPLH
TRBJ2-3 TRBV30 AWSLGLAGDLYDPQY
TRBJ2-2 TRBV9 ASSVGLLGQGSPTGELF
TRBJ2-5 TRBV6-1 ASRPGTMYQETQY
TRBJ1-2 TRBV10-3 AISARSGYGYT